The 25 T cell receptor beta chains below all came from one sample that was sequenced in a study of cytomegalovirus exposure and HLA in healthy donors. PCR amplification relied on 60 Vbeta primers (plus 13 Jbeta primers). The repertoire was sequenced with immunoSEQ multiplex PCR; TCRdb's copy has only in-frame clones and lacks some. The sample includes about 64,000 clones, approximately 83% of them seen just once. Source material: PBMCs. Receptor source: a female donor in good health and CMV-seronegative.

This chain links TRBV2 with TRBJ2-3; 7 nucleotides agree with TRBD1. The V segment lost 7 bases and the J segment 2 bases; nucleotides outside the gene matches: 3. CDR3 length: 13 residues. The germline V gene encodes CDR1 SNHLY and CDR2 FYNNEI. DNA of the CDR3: TGTGCCAGCAAGGGACAGTCCACAGATACGCAGTATTTT. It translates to CASKGQSTDTQYF.

In nucleotides, the CDR3 is TGTGCCAGCAGCTTTTCGACGGGGGCCTACGAGCAGTACTTC. Protein sequence: CASSFSTGAYEQYF. The chain combines TRBV11-2 with TRBJ2-7, with D possibly matching TRBD2 (6 bases). The CDR3 is 14 amino acids. V was trimmed by 3 bases and J by 2 bases, leaving 11 bases between them. Germline CDR1 is SGHAT and CDR2 is FQNNGV.

CDR3 sequence reads: CASGTGDNSPLHF. CDR3 coding DNA: TGCGCCAGCGGTACAGGGGACAATTCACCCCTCCACTTT. This chain joins TRBV5-1 and TRBJ1-6, with 7 bases aligning to TRBD1. The ends lost 7 bases at V and 7 bases at J; junction bases unmatched: 5. The germline gives CDR1 SGHRS, CDR2 YFSETQ. The CDR3 runs 13 residues.

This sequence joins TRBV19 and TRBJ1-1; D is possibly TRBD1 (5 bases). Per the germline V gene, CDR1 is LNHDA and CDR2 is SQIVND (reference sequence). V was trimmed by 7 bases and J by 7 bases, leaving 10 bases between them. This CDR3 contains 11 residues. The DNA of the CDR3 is TGTGCCAGTAACGTCGGGGGTGAAGCTTTCTTT. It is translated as CASNVGGEAFF. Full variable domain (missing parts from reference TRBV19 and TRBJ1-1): DGGITQSPKYLFRKEGQNVTLSCEQNLNHDAMYWYRQDPGQGLRLIYYSQIVNDFQKGDIAEGYSVSREKKESFPLTVTSAQKNPTAFYLCASNVGGEAFFGQGTRLTVV.

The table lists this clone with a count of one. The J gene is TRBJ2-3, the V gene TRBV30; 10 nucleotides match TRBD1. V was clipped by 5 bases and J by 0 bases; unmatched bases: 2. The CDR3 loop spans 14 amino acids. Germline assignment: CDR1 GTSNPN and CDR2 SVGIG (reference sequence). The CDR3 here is CAWGQGGSTDTQYF. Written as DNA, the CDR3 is TGTGCCTGGGGACAGGGGGGGAGCACAGATACGCAGTATTTT.

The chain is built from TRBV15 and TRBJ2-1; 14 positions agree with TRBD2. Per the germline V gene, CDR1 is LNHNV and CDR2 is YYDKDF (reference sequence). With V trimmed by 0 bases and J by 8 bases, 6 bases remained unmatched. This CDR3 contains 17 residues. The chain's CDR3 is CATSRDRRTSGGYEQFF. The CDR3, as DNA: TGTGCCACCAGCAGAGATCGCAGGACTAGCGGGGGGTATGAGCAGTTCTTC. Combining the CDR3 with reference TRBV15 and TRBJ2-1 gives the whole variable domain DAMVIQNPRYQVTQFGKPVTLSCSQTLNHNVMYWYQQKSSQAPKLLFHYYDKDFNNEADTPDNFQSRRPNTSFCFLDIRSPGLGDTAMYLCATSRDRRTSGGYEQFFGPGTRLTVL.

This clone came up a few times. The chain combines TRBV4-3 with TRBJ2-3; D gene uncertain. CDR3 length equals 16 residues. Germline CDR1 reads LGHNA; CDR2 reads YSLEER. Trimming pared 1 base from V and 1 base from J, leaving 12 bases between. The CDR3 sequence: CASSQASFTGTDTQYF. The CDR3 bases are TGCGCCAGCAGCCAAGCGAGCTTTACAGGCACAGATACGCAGTATTTT.

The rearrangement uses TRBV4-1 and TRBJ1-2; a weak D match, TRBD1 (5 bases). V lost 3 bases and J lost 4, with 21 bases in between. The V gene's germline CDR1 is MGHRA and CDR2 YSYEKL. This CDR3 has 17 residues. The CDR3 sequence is CASSHPPQGAASYGYTF. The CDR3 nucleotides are TGCGCCAGCAGCCATCCGCCCCAAGGGGCGGCTAGCTATGGCTACACCTTC.

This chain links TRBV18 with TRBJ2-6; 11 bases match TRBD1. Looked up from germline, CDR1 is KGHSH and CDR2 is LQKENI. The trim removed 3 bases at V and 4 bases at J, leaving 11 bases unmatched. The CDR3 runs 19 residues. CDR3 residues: CASSPSSGTGGGGANVLTF. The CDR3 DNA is TGTGCCAGCTCACCGAGTTCCGGGACAGGGGGAGGAGGGGCCAACGTCCTGACTTTC.

DNA of the CDR3: TGTGCCAGCAGCTTAGGATGGAGAGAGGCTTTCTTT. It is translated as CASSLGWREAFF. The V gene is TRBV7-9, the J gene TRBJ1-1; D gene uncertain. This CDR3 has 12 residues. The V end lost 1 base, the J end lost 11 bases, and 11 bases lay between the germline ends. Germline V lookup: CDR1 SEHNR, CDR2 FQNEAQ (reference sequence).

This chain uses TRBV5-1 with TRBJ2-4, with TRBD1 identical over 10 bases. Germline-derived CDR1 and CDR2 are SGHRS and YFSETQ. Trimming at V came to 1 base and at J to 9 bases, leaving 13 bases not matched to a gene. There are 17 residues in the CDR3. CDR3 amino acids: CASSLKDYGTGVGIQYF. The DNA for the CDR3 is TGCGCCAGCAGCTTGAAGGATTACGGGACAGGGGTGGGCATTCAGTACTTC. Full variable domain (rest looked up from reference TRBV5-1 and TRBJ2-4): KAGVTQTPRYLIKTRGQQVTLSCSPISGHRSVSWYQQTPGQGLQFLFEYFSETQRNKGNFPGRFSGRQFSNSRSEMNVSTLELGDSALYLCASSLKDYGTGVGIQYFGAGTRLSVL.

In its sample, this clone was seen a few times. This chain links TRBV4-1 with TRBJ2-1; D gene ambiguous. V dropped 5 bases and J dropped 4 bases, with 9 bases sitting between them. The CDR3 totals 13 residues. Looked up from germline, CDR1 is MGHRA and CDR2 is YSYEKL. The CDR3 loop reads CASSASEYNEQFF. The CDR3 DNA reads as TGCGCCAGCAGCGCAAGCGAGTACAATGAGCAGTTCTTC.

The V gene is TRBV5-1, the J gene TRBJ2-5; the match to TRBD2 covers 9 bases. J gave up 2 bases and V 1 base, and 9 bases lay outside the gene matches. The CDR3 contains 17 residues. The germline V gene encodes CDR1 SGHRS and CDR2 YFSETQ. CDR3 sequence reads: CASSLSGGPTPQETQYF. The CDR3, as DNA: TGCGCCAGCAGCTTGAGCGGGGGGCCCACACCGCAAGAGACCCAGTACTTC. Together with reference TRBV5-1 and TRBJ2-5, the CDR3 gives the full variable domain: KAGVTQTPRYLIKTRGQQVTLSCSPISGHRSVSWYQQTPGQGLQFLFEYFSETQRNKGNFPGRFSGRQFSNSRSEMNVSTLELGDSALYLCASSLSGGPTPQETQYFGPGTRLLVL.

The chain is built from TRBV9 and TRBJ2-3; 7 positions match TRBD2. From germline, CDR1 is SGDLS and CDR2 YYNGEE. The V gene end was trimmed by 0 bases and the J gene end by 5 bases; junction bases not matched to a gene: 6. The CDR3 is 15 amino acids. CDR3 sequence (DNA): TGTGCCAGCAGCGTAGGGGAGGGACCGGGAGATACGCAGTATTTT. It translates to CASSVGEGPGDTQYF.

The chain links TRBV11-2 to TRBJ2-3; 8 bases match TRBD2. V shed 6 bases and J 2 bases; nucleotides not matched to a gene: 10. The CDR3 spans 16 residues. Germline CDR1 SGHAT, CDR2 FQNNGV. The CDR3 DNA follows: TGTGCCAGCAGATCCATTCGGGGGGGGACCACAGATACGCAGTATTTT. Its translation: CASRSIRGGTTDTQYF.

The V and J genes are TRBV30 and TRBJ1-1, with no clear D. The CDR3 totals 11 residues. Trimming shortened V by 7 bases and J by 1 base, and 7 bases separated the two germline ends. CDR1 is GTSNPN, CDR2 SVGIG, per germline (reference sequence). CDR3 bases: TGTGCCTACGGGAGGAACACTGAAGCTTTCTTT. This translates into CAYGRNTEAFF.

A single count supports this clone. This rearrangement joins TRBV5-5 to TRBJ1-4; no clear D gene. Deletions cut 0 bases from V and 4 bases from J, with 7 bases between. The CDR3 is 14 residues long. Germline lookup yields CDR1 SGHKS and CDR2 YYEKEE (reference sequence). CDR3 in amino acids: CASSLAQLNEKLFF. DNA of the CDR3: TGTGCCAGCAGCTTGGCACAGCTTAATGAAAAACTGTTTTTT.

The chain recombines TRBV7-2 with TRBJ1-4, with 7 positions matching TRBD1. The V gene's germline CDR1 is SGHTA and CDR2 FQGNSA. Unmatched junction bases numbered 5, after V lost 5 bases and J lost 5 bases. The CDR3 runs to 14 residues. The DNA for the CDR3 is TGTGCCAGCAGCGCCGACAGGGCAAATGAAAAACTGTTTTTT. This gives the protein CASSADRANEKLFF. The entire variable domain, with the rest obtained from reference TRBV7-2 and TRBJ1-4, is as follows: GAGVSQSPSNKVTEKGKDVELRCDPISGHTALYWYRQSLGQGLEFLIYFQGNSAPDKSGLPSDRFSAERTGGSVSTLTIQRTQQEDSAVYLCASSADRANEKLFFGSGTQLSVL.

CDR3 sequence: CASGLVPGQYEQYF. CDR3 DNA sequence: TGTGCTAGTGGTTTGGTCCCGGGACAGTACGAGCAGTACTTC. The chain uses TRBV12-5 and TRBJ2-7; TRBD1 matches 7 bases. After removal of 0 bases from V and 4 bases from J, the junction contained 3 bases not matched to a gene. The CDR3 totals 14 residues. Germline V gene data show CDR1 as LGHNT and CDR2 as FRNRAP.

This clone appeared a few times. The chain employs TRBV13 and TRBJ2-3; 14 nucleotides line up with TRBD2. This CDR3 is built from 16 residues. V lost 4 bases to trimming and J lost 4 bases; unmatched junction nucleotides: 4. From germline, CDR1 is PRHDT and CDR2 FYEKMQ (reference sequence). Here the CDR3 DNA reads TGTGCCAGCAGCTCGGGGGGACTAGCGGGAGCAGATACGCAGTATTTT. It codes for CASSSGGLAGADTQYF.

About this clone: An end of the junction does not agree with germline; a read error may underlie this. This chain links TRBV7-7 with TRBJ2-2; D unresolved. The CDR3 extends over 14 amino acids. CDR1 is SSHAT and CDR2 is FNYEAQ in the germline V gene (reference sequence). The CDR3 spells CASSLYGNTGELFF. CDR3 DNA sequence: TGTGCTAGCAGCTTATACGGGAACACCGGGGAGCTGTTTTTT.

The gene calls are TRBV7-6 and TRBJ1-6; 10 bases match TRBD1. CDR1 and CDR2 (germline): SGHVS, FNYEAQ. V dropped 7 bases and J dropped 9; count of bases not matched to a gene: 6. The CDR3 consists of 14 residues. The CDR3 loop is CASTRDRGPSPLHF. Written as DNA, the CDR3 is TGTGCCAGCACCCGGGACAGGGGACCTTCACCCCTCCACTTT.

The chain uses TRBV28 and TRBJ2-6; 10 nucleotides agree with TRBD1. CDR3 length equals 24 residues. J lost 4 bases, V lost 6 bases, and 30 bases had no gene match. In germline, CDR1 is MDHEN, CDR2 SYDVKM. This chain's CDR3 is CASSRPWTGGPHGHPGGGANVLTF. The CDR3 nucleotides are TGTGCCAGCAGCCGACCTTGGACAGGGGGTCCCCATGGACACCCCGGGGGAGGGGCCAACGTCCTGACTTTC.

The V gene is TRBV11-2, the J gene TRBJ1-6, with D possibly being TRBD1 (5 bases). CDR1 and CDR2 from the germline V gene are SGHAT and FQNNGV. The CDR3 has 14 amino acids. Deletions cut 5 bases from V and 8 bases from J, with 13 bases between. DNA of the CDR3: TGTGCCAGCAGCGCTCAGGGATACGATTCACCCCTCCACTTT. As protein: CASSAQGYDSPLHF.

CDR3 in amino acids: CATSVDRNYGYTF. The CDR3 DNA reads TGTGCCACCTCCGTGGACAGGAACTATGGCTACACCTTC. V and J are TRBV15 and TRBJ1-2; the match to TRBD1 covers 7 bases. CDR1 is LNHNV, CDR2 YYDKDF, per germline (reference sequence). The CDR3 is 13 amino acids. The V gene end was trimmed by 8 bases and the J gene end by 2 bases; junction bases not matched to a gene: 5.